This T cell receptor beta chain emerged from a study of blood T cell repertoires in COVID-19. Across the study: Donors in the United States, Italy and Spain gave samples during acute or convalescent COVID-19.

Original processing notes: Quantification of nucleated cells was approximated via reference gene primer amplification. TCRdb keeps only in-frame clones here, not all; method: immunoSEQ multiplex PCR. V and J calls and clone size follow that table, whereas D and trimming were derived from the DNA. The data hold tens of thousands of clones, with 91% observed a single time. This CDR3 has 18 residues. J gave up 5 bases and V 3 bases, and 12 bases lay outside the gene matches. Germline CDR1 and CDR2: LNHDA and SQIVND (reference sequence). Sample: peripheral blood. The sequence came from a man between 60 and 75 years old with acute or convalescent COVID-19. This chain connects TRBV19 to TRBJ2-7, with TRBD2 identical over 14 bases. The CDR3 DNA follows: TGTGCCAGTAGTATCACCGGGACTAGCGGGAGAATCTCGGACGAGCAGTACTTC. It specifies CASSITGTSGRISDEQYF. The full variable domain, completed using reference TRBV19 and TRBJ2-7, is DGGITQSPKYLFRKEGQNVTLSCEQNLNHDAMYWYRQDPGQGLRLIYYSQIVNDFQKGDIAEGYSVSREKKESFPLTVTSAQKNPTAFYLCASSITGTSGRISDEQYFGPGTRLTVT.